This T cell receptor (beta chain) was found in a study of patients and donors after allogeneic stem cell transplantation. The CDR3 runs 15 residues. With 6 bases clipped from V and 3 bases from J, the junction kept 7 bases outside the gene matches. Germline V gives CDR1 MDHEN, CDR2 SYDVKM. TCRdb re-derived calls from the RT-PCR reads in MiXCR, one entry per CDR3 protein. The sample consists of around 150,000 distinct CDR3 sequences, about a third of them appearing once. Sequenced: blood, either unsorted or a sorted T cell fraction (not recorded which). The rearrangement links TRBV28 to TRBJ1-5; 8 bases agree with TRBD1. The clonotype comes from a human donor who was either an allogeneic HSCT recipient or a stem cell or donor lymphocyte infusion donor (not recorded which). It is not recorded whose cells these are; they may come from a transplant donor. The CDR3 loop reads CASSQTGDHNQPQHF. The CDR3 coding sequence is TGTGCCAGCAGCCAGACAGGGGACCACAATCAGCCCCAGCATTTT.